This T cell receptor (beta chain) was documented in a study of spatial heterogeneity in lung cancer. Study details: A consistent excess of beta-chain over alpha-chain sequences was detected.

The ends were cut back, 1 base at V and 0 bases at J, with 10 bases in the middle. The CDR3 runs to 16 residues. Germline V gene data show CDR1 as SGHDN and CDR2 as FVKESK. Stated time point: sample taken at primary tumor resection. Unsorted whole RNA of tumor, nontumor lung or frozen PBMC was sequenced. Many counts were recorded for this clonotype. TCRdb reprocessed the 5' RACE reads with MiXCR, giving one entry per CDR3 protein. The sample carries more than 35,000 distinct CDR3 sequences, around 5% recorded once. The chain uses TRBV14 and TRBJ2-1, with D uncertain. This sequence originates from a female donor with early-stage non-small cell lung cancer. This specimen was PBMCs, taken at surgery. CDR3 loop: CASSQVGGISYNEQFF. For the CDR3, the DNA is TGTGCCAGCAGCCAAGTAGGTGGGATCTCCTACAATGAGCAGTTCTTC.